Following are 23 T cell receptor beta chains from one sample sequenced in a study of metastatic and nonmetastatic thyroid tumors. All patients were treatment-naive before thyroid surgery. From the PCR reads, TCRdb re-called clones with MiXCR. The repertoire holds about 20,000 clones, with around 11% as singletons. The sequencing input was blood. The receptors shown here come from a female donor with papillary thyroid cancer or a benign thyroid nodule (not recorded which). Some clones in this sample may be carry-over from other donors' samples.

This clone occurred a few times. The genes are TRBV6-1 and TRBJ2-2; D is perhaps TRBD1 (5 bases). The germline V gene encodes CDR1 MNHNS and CDR2 SASEGT. The V end lost 8 bases, the J end lost 1 base, and 17 bases lay between the germline ends. The CDR3 runs 16 residues. CDR3 in DNA: TGTGCCAGCGGACAAGCAACGGCCGGGAACACCGGGGAGCTGTTTTTT. This encodes CASGQATAGNTGELFF.

The rearrangement joins TRBV19 to TRBJ2-1; 9 bases match TRBD2. This CDR3 region has 16 residues. Germline CDR1 is LNHDA and CDR2 is SQIVND (reference sequence). The V gene end was trimmed by 3 bases and the J gene end by 8 bases; junction bases not matched to a gene: 11. CDR3 bases: TGTGCCAGTAGTATTACCCGCTCTAGCGGGGCCTATGAGCAGTTCTTC. This translates into CASSITRSSGAYEQFF. Together with reference TRBV19 and TRBJ2-1, the CDR3 gives the full variable domain: DGGITQSPKYLFRKEGQNVTLSCEQNLNHDAMYWYRQDPGQGLRLIYYSQIVNDFQKGDIAEGYSVSREKKESFPLTVTSAQKNPTAFYLCASSITRSSGAYEQFFGPGTRLTVL.

The genes are TRBV11-2 and TRBJ1-6, with a tentative D call TRBD1 (5 bases). Germline assignment: CDR1 SGHAT and CDR2 FQNNGV. The CDR3 runs to 15 residues. V lost 3 bases and J 7 bases, leaving 13 bases between the germline ends. CDR3 sequence: CASSLSDSRNSPLHF. The CDR3, as DNA: TGTGCCAGCAGCTTGTCAGACAGTAGGAATTCACCCCTCCACTTT. The whole variable domain, remainder taken from reference TRBV11-2 and TRBJ1-6, is EAGVAQSPRYKIIEKRQSVAFWCNPISGHATLYWYQQILGQGPKLLIQFQNNGVVDDSQLPKDRFSAERLKGVDSTLKIQPAKLEDSAVYLCASSLSDSRNSPLHFGNGTRLTVT.

The chain employs TRBV28 and TRBJ2-7; weak D call: TRBD2 (5 bases). Germline V gene data show CDR1 as MDHEN and CDR2 as SYDVKM. V was pared by 3 bases and J by 7 bases, with 10 bases between. There are 12 residues in the CDR3. The CDR3 loop reads CASSFLTTEQYF. The DNA for the CDR3 is TGTGCCAGCAGTTTCCTGACTACTGAGCAGTACTTC.

This clone was recorded at least ten times. The rearrangement joins TRBV7-8 to TRBJ2-1; TRBD2 aligns across 15 bases. The CDR3 runs 19 residues. The V and J ends lost 1 base and 2 bases, in that order; junction bases with no gene match: 6. Germline loops: CDR1 SGHVS, CDR2 FQNEAQ. CDR3 sequence (DNA): TGTGCCAGCAGCTTAGTTGGACTAGCGGGAGGGCCGCCCTACAATGAGCAGTTCTTC. Translated: CASSLVGLAGGPPYNEQFF.

This clone is classed as medium-sized. The chain has TRBV12-3 or TRBV12-4 and TRBJ2-1; 11 nucleotides line up with TRBD1. The CDR3 has 16 residues. The ends lost 6 bases at V and 8 bases at J; junction bases unmatched: 12. The CDR3 here is CASRTHRDRGVDEQFF. The CDR3 DNA reads TGTGCCAGCAGAACCCACCGGGACAGGGGGGTTGATGAGCAGTTCTTC.

This rearrangement joins TRBV5-4 to TRBJ1-2; no reliable D call. Between the trimmed V and J ends, which lost 4 bases and 4 bases, there was a span of 8 bases. This CDR3 comprises 12 residues. Germline CDR1 SGHNT, CDR2 YYREEE (reference sequence). CDR3 coding DNA: TGTGCCAGCAGCCCCGTCGGCTATGGCTACACCTTC. Protein product: CASSPVGYGYTF.

The chain combines TRBV6-2 or TRBV6-3 with TRBJ2-6; D is possibly TRBD1 (5 bases). Deletions cut 4 bases from V and 2 bases from J, with 12 bases between. The CDR3 length is 16 residues. Germline V lookup: CDR1 MNHEY, CDR2 SVGEGT. CDR3 region: CASSLQENTGANVLTF. The CDR3 DNA reads as TGTGCCAGCAGTTTACAGGAGAACACTGGGGCCAACGTCCTGACTTTC.

This clone was seen at least ten times. The chain uses TRBV10-3 and TRBJ2-4; maybe TRBD2 (5 bases). This CDR3 comprises 14 residues. Germline loops: CDR1 ENHRY, CDR2 SYGVKD. Trimming pared 0 bases from V and 9 bases from J, leaving 12 bases between. As DNA, the CDR3 is TGTGCCATCAGTGAGTCGGAGGAGGTAGCCATTCAGTACTTC. The encoded protein is CAISESEEVAIQYF.

This clone was recorded many times. The rearrangement joins TRBV19 to TRBJ2-5; 8 nucleotides match TRBD1. This CDR3 region has 13 residues. CDR1 and CDR2 from the germline V gene are LNHDA and SQIVND (reference sequence). The V and J ends lost 5 bases and 1 base, in that order; junction bases with no gene match: 0. The CDR3 DNA sequence: TGTGCCAGTAGTGGACAGGGCCAAGAGACCCAGTACTTC. Its protein product is CASSGQGQETQYF.

This clone is classed as medium-sized. The chain couples TRBV19 to TRBJ2-2; D might be TRBD1 or TRBD2, each matching 5 bases. This CDR3 is built from 15 residues. V lost 9 bases to trimming and J lost 1 base, with 15 bases between them. Germline V gene data show CDR1 as LNHDA and CDR2 as SQIVND (reference sequence). Here the CDR3 DNA reads TGTGCCAGCGGTAAGGGGAGTCGGAACACCGGGGAGCTGTTTTTT. Protein product: CASGKGSRNTGELFF.

This clone was observed many times. The rearrangement links TRBV19 to TRBJ2-7, with 10 bases fitting TRBD2. This CDR3 is 15 amino acids long. The germline gives CDR1 LNHDA, CDR2 SQIVND (reference sequence). Trimming at V came to 5 bases and at J to 2 bases, leaving 6 bases not matched to a gene. The CDR3 DNA reads as TGTGCCAGTAGTGTAGCGGGAGGATCCCCCTACGAGCAGTACTTC. It yields the protein CASSVAGGSPYEQYF. Based on the CDR3 plus reference TRBV19 and TRBJ2-7, the full variable domain is DGGITQSPKYLFRKEGQNVTLSCEQNLNHDAMYWYRQDPGQGLRLIYYSQIVNDFQKGDIAEGYSVSREKKESFPLTVTSAQKNPTAFYLCASSVAGGSPYEQYFGPGTRLTVT.

This clone qualifies as medium-sized. The chain combines TRBV6-4 with TRBJ2-1; 8 bases line up with TRBD2. The CDR3 contains 15 residues. The germline V gene has CDR1 MRHNA and CDR2 SNTAGT. V was pared by 2 bases and J by 4 bases, with 4 bases of the junction left unmatched. Here the CDR3 reads CASSDGAGEYNEQFF. The CDR3 DNA reads TGTGCCAGCAGTGACGGAGCGGGAGAGTACAATGAGCAGTTCTTC.

This clone was detected many times. The chain couples TRBV20-1 to TRBJ2-3; D is unresolved. The CDR3 length is 14 residues. V lost 5 bases and J 4 bases, leaving 16 bases between the germline ends. Germline CDR1 reads DFQATT; CDR2 reads SNEGSKA (reference sequence). CDR3 nucleotides: TGCAGTGCTCTTCACATCATGGCTGCAGATACGCAGTATTTT. This sequence encodes CSALHIMAADTQYF.

This clone has just a few counts. The junction shows a germline mismatch at one end, possibly a read error. V gene TRBV6-6 combines with J gene TRBJ2-3; 8 bases match TRBD2. Germline CDR1 MNHNY, CDR2 SVGAGI (reference sequence). The CDR3 is 14 residues long. The CDR3: CAISYRGGTDTQYF. CDR3 coding DNA: TGTGCCATCAGTTACCGGGGGGGCACAGATACTCAGTATTTT.

Points on this clone: A junction end diverges from the germline sequence, so it may reflect a read error. Other DNA sequences in this sample translate to the same CDR3. The J gene is TRBJ2-1, the V gene TRBV9; tentative D call: TRBD2 (5 bases). This CDR3 region has 16 residues. Germline assignment: CDR1 SGDLS and CDR2 YYNGEE. The CDR3 is CASSVGGLGSYNEQFF. DNA of the CDR3: TGTGCCAGTAGCGTAGGAGGACTGGGCTCCTACAACGAACAGTTCTTC.

This clone ranks as medium-sized. The chain carries TRBV28 and TRBJ1-6, with D perhaps TRBD1 (5 bases). This CDR3 has 12 amino acids. CDR1 is MDHEN and CDR2 is SYDVKM in the germline V gene. V was pared by 3 bases and J by 10 bases, with 7 bases between. CDR3 bases: TGTGCCAGCAGTTTGGGGGGGTCACCCCTCCACTTT. Its protein product is CASSLGGSPLHF.

By proportion, this clone is medium-sized (0.01 to 0.1%). The junction differs from germline at one of its ends, possibly a read error. The chain employs TRBV28 and TRBJ2-7; D ambiguous. The germline CDR1 and CDR2 sequences are MDHEN and SYDVKM. The CDR3 covers 11 residues. The DNA for the CDR3 is TGTGCCACCAGTCAATCGAAGGAGCAGTACTTC. Protein product: CATSQSKEQYF.

This clone was recorded at least ten times. This chain connects TRBV3-1 to TRBJ2-7; tentatively, D is TRBD1 or TRBD2 (6 bases each). This CDR3 comprises 13 residues. Trimming shortened V by 4 bases and J by 3 bases, and 10 bases separated the two germline ends. From germline, CDR1 is LGHDT and CDR2 YNNKEL (reference sequence). The CDR3 region is CASSLKGGYEQYF. The CDR3 DNA reads as TGTGCCAGCAGCCTCAAGGGGGGCTACGAGCAGTACTTC.

The sample holds many counts of this clone. The CDR3 loop reads CASSPLGANEQFF. CDR3 nucleotides: TGTGCCAGCAGCCCCCTAGGGGCCAATGAGCAGTTCTTC. The J gene is TRBJ2-1, the V gene TRBV7-3; D might be TRBD1 (5 bases). The length of the CDR3 is 13 residues. Trimming took off 5 bases at V and 6 bases at J, with 11 bases between the two ends. Germline V gene sequence: CDR1 SGHTA, CDR2 FQGTGA.

This clone has at least ten counts. V and J are TRBV24-1 and TRBJ2-5; D call uncertain. CDR1 and CDR2 (germline): KGHDR, SFDVKD. This CDR3 is 12 amino acids long. V gave up 3 bases and J gave up 2 bases, with 3 bases separating them. CDR3 residues: CATSDPQETQYF. In DNA form, the CDR3 reads TGTGCCACCAGTGATCCTCAAGAGACCCAGTACTTC.

As regards this clone: A read error may account for a junction end that differs from germline. The rearrangement links TRBV11-2 to TRBJ2-5; either TRBD1 or TRBD2 may fit D (5 bases each). In germline, CDR1 is SGHAT, CDR2 FQNNGV. The CDR3 runs to 16 residues. The CDR3 DNA reads as TGTGCCAGCAGCTTAGACGGGGTTAGGCAGGGAGAGACCCTGTACTTC. Its translation: CASSLDGVRQGETLYF.

This rearrangement joins TRBV12-3 or TRBV12-4 to TRBJ2-3, with a tentative D call TRBD2 (6 bases). Trimming left V 7 bases short and J 1 base short, with 18 bases between. This CDR3 has 16 residues. This chain's CDR3 is CASTPWAGGGTDTQYF. Written as DNA, the CDR3 is TGTGCCAGCACCCCGTGGGCCGGAGGGGGCACAGATACGCAGTATTTT.